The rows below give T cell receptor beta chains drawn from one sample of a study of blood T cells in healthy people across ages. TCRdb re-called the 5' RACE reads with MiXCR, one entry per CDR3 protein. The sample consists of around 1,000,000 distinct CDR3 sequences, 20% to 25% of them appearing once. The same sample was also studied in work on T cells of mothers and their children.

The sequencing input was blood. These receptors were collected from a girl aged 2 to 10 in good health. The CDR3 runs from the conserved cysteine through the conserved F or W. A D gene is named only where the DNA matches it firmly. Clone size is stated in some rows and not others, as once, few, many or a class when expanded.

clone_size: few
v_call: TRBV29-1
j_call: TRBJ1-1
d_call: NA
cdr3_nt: TGCAGCGGGGACTGGGGCACTGAAGCTTTCTTT
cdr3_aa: CSGDWGTEAFF

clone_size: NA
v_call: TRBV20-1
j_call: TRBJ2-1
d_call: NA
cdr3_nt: TGCAGTGCCCTCAGATCCCCGTTAGAGCAGTTCTTC
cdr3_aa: CSALRSPLEQFF

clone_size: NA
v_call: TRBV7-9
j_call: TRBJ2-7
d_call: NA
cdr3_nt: TGTGCCAGCAGTACCTGGGTAACCTACGAGCAGTACTTC
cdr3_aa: CASSTWVTYEQYF

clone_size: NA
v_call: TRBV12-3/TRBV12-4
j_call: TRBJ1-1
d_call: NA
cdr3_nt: TGTGCCAGCAGTTTGGAGGGAAACTCGGAAGCTTTCTTT
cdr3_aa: CASSLEGNSEAFF

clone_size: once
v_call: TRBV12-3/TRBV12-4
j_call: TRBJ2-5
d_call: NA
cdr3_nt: TGTGCCAGCAGTTTCGATACGGTGGGAGGTGCCCAGTACTTC
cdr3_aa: CASSFDTVGGAQYF

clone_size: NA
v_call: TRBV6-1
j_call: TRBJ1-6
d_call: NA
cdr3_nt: TGTGCCAGCAGTGAGTTTAGCTCCTATAATTCACCCCTCCACTTT
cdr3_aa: CASSEFSSYNSPLHF

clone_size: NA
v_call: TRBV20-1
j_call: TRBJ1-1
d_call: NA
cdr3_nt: TGCAGTGCTCCCACAATTGGAGCGTTGGAAGCTTTCTTT
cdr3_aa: CSAPTIGALEAFF

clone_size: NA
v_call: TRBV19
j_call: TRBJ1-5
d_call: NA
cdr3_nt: TGTGCCAGTACCTCAACGAGCTATCAGCCCCAGCATTTT
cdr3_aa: CASTSTSYQPQHF

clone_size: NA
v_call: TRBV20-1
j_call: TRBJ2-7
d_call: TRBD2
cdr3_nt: TGCAGTGCTAGAGGCGCGGGGGTTAACGAGCAGTACTTC
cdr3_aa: CSARGAGVNEQYF

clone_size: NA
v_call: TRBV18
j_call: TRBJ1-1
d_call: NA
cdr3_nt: TGTGCCAGCTCACGCGTAGATGAAGCTTTCTTT
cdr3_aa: CASSRVDEAFF

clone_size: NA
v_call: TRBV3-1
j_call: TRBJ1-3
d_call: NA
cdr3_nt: TGTGCCAGCAGCCCTATAGGGGGTCCCGGAAACACCATATATTTT
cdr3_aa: CASSPIGGPGNTIYF

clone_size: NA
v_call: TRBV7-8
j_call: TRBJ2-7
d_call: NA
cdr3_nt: TGTGCCAGCAGCTTAGATAGTGCCGCCTACGAGCAGTACTTC
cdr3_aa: CASSLDSAAYEQYF

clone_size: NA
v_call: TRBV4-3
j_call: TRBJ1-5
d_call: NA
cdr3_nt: TGCGCCAGCAGCATTTCCAGGGAACAGCCCCAGCATTTT
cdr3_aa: CASSISREQPQHF

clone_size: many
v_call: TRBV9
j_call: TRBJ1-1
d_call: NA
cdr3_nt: TGTGCCAGCAGCCCTAGCGGAGGCGGGAACACTGAAGCTTTCTTT
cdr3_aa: CASSPSGGGNTEAFF

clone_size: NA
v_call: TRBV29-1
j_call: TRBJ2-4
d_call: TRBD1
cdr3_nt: TGCAGCGTGGGGGACAGGGCCCCTGCCAAAAACATTCAGTACTTC
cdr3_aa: CSVGDRAPAKNIQYF

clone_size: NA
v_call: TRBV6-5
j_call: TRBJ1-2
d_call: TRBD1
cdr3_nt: TGTGCCAGCAAAACAGGGGCAAATGGCTACACCTTC
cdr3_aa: CASKTGANGYTF

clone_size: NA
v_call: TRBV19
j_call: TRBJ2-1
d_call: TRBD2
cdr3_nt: TGTGCCAGTAGTATCGGGCTAGCGGGCTCCTACAATGAGCAGTTCTTC
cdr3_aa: CASSIGLAGSYNEQFF

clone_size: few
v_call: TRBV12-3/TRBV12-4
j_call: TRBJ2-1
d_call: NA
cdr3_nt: TGTGCCAGCAGCCACCGCCAAGGTGAGCAGTTCTTC
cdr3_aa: CASSHRQGEQFF

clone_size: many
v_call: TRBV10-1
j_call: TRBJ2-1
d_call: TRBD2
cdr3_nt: TGCGCCAGCAGTGACCGTCGGGCTAGCGGCGACAATGAGCAGTTCTTC
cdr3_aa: CASSDRRASGDNEQFF

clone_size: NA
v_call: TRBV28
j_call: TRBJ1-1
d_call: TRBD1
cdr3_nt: TGTGCCAGCTCCAGGGGGAAGGTAGCTGAAGCTTTCTTT
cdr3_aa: CASSRGKVAEAFF

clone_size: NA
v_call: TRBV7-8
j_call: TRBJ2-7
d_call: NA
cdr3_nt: TGCGCCAGCAGCTTATGGGTTTGGCGGGGATACGAGCAGTACTTC
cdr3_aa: CASSLWVWRGYEQYF

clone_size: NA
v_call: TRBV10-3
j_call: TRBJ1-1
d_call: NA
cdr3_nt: TGTGCCATCAGTGAGTCAGGATGGGAGTCGAGGGACACTGAAGCTTTCTTT
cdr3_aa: CAISESGWESRDTEAFF